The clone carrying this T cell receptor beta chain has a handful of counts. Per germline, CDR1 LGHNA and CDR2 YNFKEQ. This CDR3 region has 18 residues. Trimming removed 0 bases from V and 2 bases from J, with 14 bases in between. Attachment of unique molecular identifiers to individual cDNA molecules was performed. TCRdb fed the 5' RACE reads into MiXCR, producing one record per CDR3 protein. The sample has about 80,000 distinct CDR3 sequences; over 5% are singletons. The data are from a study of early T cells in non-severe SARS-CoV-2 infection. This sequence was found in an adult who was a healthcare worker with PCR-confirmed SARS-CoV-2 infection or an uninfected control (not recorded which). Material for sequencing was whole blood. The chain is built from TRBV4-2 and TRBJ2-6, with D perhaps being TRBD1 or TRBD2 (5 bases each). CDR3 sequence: CASSQEYFGTTGANVLTF. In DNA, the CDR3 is TGTGCCAGCAGCCAAGAATACTTTGGGACGACTGGGGCCAACGTCCTGACTTTC.